This TCR beta chain was sequenced during a study of cytomegalovirus exposure and HLA in healthy donors. Broader study findings: The HLA-A and HLA-B alleles of most subjects were reportedly predicted accurately from TCR beta sequences.

In the case of this clone: Its antigen is not identified.

Use of 60 Vbeta and 13 Jbeta primers characterized the PCR. Libraries were prepared by immunoSEQ multiplex PCR; TCRdb keeps only in-frame clonotypes and omits some of them. This repertoire shows over 200,000 clones, roughly 70% found once; its top ten account for 1.8%. V was cut by 4 bases and J by 1 base, with 11 bases left in between. CDR3 length equals 15 residues. Germline CDR1 MNHNS, CDR2 SASEGT. The chain uses TRBV6-1 and TRBJ1-5, with D possibly being TRBD1 (5 bases). This receptor was identified in a woman in her twenties or thirties in good health and CMV-seronegative. The sequenced material came from PBMCs. The CDR3 DNA reads TGTGCCAGCAGTGGCAGGGAAGTAAGCAATCAGCCCCAGCATTTT. Translation: CASSGREVSNQPQHF.